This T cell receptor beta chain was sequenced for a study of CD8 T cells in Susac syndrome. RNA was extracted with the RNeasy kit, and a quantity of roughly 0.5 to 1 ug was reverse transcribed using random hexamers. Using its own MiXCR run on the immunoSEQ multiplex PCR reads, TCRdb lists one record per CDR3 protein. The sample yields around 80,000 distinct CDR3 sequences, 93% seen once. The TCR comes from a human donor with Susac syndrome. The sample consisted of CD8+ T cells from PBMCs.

CDR3 sequence reads: CASSPGTSGNTGELFF. The CDR3 DNA reads TGTGCCAGCAGCCCAGGGACTAGCGGGAACACCGGGGAGCTGTTTTTT. V and J are TRBV9 and TRBJ2-2; 11 bases are shared with TRBD2. CDR1 is SGDLS, CDR2 YYNGEE, per germline. The CDR3 is 16 residues long. With 4 bases clipped from V and 1 base from J, the junction kept 3 bases outside the gene matches.